Reported below is one T cell receptor (beta chain). Its specificity is not known. This record belongs to a study of T cell responses to AZD1222 COVID-19 vaccine. Whole-study context: Pooling of second doses given at about 4 or about 12 weeks was done. General study results and limits: There were vaccine-associated CD4 TCRs across spike, dominant at 160-218 and 743-854.

This CDR3 is 16 amino acids long. Germline-derived CDR1 and CDR2 are MGHRA and YSYEKL. Trimming pared 4 bases from V and 5 bases from J, leaving 21 bases between. TCRdb's table, derived via immunoSEQ multiplex PCR, lists solely in-frame clones and lacks some. This table holds approximately 150,000 clones, approximately 90% found once. The input for sequencing was peripheral blood, taken on day 0 of AZD1222 vaccination. The chain carries TRBV4-1 and TRBJ2-7; TRBD1 might be the D (6 bases). The clonotype originates from an adult in good health. CDR3 bases: TGCGCCAGCAGCCGGACAGCATCTGGGGCTCTCGACGAGCAGTACTTC. Translating it yields CASSRTASGALDEQYF.